The sequence of this T cell receptor (beta chain) was determined in a study of graft-versus-host responses after intestinal transplantation. Study conclusions and caveats: HvG clone declines early post-transplant were associated with peak circulating GvH levels.

To note about this clone: Antigen: not known.

TCRdb keeps only in-frame clones here, not all; method: immunoSEQ multiplex PCR. The sample comprises around 50,000 clones, roughly 83% of which are singletons, and 0.46% rests with the top ten. The V gene lost 4 bases and the J gene lost 7 bases, with 5 bases spanning the gap. In germline, CDR1 is SGHVS, CDR2 FQNEAQ. This CDR3 is 10 amino acids long. This sequence was found in a human donor who was the organ donor for an intestinal transplant. The V call is TRBV7-8, the J call TRBJ2-7; possible D gene TRBD2, 5 bases. This material consisted of unstimulated CD4+ T cells sorted from spleen or lymph node cells, taken before transplant. Here the CDR3 DNA reads TGTGCCAGCAGCTCGGGAGAGCAGTACTTC. This gives the protein CASSSGEQYF.